The entry that follows covers one T cell receptor beta chain sequence. The antigen is not known. This table comes from immunoSEQ multiplex PCR, and its TCRdb copy is limited to in-frame clones, with some not included. This table has about 440,000 clones, less than 95% appearing once. This entry belongs to a study of Ad26.COV2.S vaccination and SARS-CoV-2 variants. Background on the study: Ad26.COV2.S, an intramuscular injection, was given once or twice 56 days apart.

Findings and caveats of the study: After vaccination, substantial breadth of spike-specific CD8+ and CD4+ responses was reported.

CDR3 length: 14 amino acids. Germline V gene sequence: CDR1 SGDLS, CDR2 YYNGEE. The J segment lost 6 bases and the V segment lost 2 bases, leaving 4 bases of the junction unmatched. Treatment denoted: 15 to 20 received Ad26.COV2.S at low or high dose, single or two shots; roughly 5 received placebo; per-sample allocation not given. Collection of samples fell on day 63 after the first vaccine or placebo injection. This person who donated was an adult of 18-55 years in Boston. The administered vaccine (an Ad26 vector) expressed Wuhan-strain SARS-CoV-2 spike. The sequencing used peripheral blood, collected in a trial of Ad26.COV2.S vaccine versus placebo. The chain carries TRBV9 and TRBJ2-1, with 8 bases fitting TRBD2. The source of this sequence is a person aged 18-65 years who received the Ad26.COV2.S COVID-19 vaccine or a placebo. The CDR3 bases are TGTGCCAGCAGCGTGGCCGGGAGGGTCAATGAGCAGTTCTTC. Protein sequence: CASSVAGRVNEQFF.